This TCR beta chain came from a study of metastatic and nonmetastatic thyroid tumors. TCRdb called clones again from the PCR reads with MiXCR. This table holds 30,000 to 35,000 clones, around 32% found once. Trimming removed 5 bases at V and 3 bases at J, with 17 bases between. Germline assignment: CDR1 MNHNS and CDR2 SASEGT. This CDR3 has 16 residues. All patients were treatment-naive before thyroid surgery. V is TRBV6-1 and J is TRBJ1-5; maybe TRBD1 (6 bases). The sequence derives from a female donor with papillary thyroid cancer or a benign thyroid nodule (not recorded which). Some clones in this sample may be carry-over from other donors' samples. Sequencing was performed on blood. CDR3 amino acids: CASSMSTGNINQPQHF. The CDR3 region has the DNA TGTGCCAGCAGTATGTCCACAGGGAACATCAATCAGCCCCAGCATTTT.